One sample yielded the 5 T cell receptor beta chains listed below, sequenced in a study of control samples from healthy donors and cancer patients. Clones were sequenced by immunoSEQ multiplex PCR, and TCRdb holds only the in-frame ones, with some missing. The sample carries some 41,000 clones, 80% to 90% recorded once. Sequencing used PBMCs. These TCRs come from a woman aged 55-75 years with lung cancer.

This chain uses TRBV27 with TRBJ2-7; 8 nucleotides line up with TRBD2. The junction had 10 bases not matched to a gene; V was cut back by 5 bases and J by 4 bases. The CDR3 length is 15 residues. In germline, CDR1 is MNHEY, CDR2 SMNVEV (reference sequence). The DNA of the CDR3 is TGTGCCAGCAGTGTTAATCGGGAGGGCGCTTACGAGCAGTACTTC. It specifies CASSVNREGAYEQYF.

This rearrangement joins TRBV6-6 to TRBJ2-1; 8 positions match TRBD1. Trimming took 5 bases from V and 2 from J; bases not matched to a gene: 5. Looked up from germline, CDR1 is MNHNY and CDR2 is SVGAGI (reference sequence). There are 15 residues in the CDR3. The CDR3 spells CASSLRTGTYNEQFF. The CDR3 DNA reads TGTGCCAGCAGTCTAAGGACAGGGACCTACAATGAGCAGTTCTTC.

J is TRBJ2-6 and V is TRBV24-1; D not certain. Per the germline V gene, CDR1 is KGHDR and CDR2 is SFDVKD. Trimming shortened V by 6 bases and J by 0 bases, and 5 bases separated the two germline ends. The length of the CDR3 is 14 residues. The CDR3: CATSFFSGANVLTF. The CDR3 coding sequence is TGTGCCACCAGTTTCTTCTCTGGGGCCAACGTCCTGACTTTC.

The chain employs TRBV28 and TRBJ2-1; no definite D call. The CDR3 runs 13 residues. The V and J ends lost 3 bases and 1 base respectively, with 4 bases between them. CDR1 is MDHEN, CDR2 SYDVKM, per germline. This CDR3 is CASSLPSYNEQFF. In DNA form, the CDR3 reads TGTGCCAGCAGTTTGCCTTCCTACAATGAGCAGTTCTTC.

This rearrangement joins TRBV5-1 to TRBJ2-7, with 9 bases that match TRBD1. Trimming cost V 2 bases and J 3 bases; bases outside gene matches: 6. This CDR3 spans 15 amino acids. Germline V gives CDR1 SGHRS, CDR2 YFSETQ. Here the CDR3 reads CASSFPGTGFYEQYF. Here the CDR3 DNA reads TGCGCCAGCAGCTTCCCCGGGACAGGGTTCTACGAGCAGTACTTC.